The 8 T cell receptor beta chains given below trace back to one sample, sequenced in a study of blood T cell repertoires in COVID-19. Assay: immunoSEQ multiplex PCR; the TCRdb copy retains only in-frame clones and omits some. This sample yields more than 200,000 clones, of which around 82% are seen a single time; approximately 4.3% belongs to the top ten. The sample consisted of PBMCs or T cells enriched from blood (not recorded which). The receptors come from a man under 40 with acute COVID-19.

The genes are TRBV5-4 and TRBJ2-7, with D possibly being TRBD1 (5 bases). CDR3 length: 16 amino acids. V shed 2 bases and J shed 9 bases, with 24 bases lying between them. Germline CDR1 and CDR2: SGHNT and YYREEE (reference sequence). The CDR3 DNA is TGTGCCAGCAGCTTAGACTTACAGGCCCTCTCCTCAGGGCAGTACTTC. This encodes CASSLDLQALSSGQYF.

The chain uses TRBV15 and TRBJ2-5; maybe TRBD2 (7 bases). The germline V gene has CDR1 LNHNV and CDR2 YYDKDF (reference sequence). The V and J ends lost 5 bases and 2 bases respectively, with 15 bases between them. This CDR3 is 15 amino acids long. For the CDR3, the DNA is TGTGCCACCAGCTTGGGGGGGGGCCGGCAAGAGACCCAGTACTTC. Its protein is CATSLGGGRQETQYF. Using reference TRBV15 and TRBJ2-5 for the parts outside the CDR3, the full variable domain is DAMVIQNPRYQVTQFGKPVTLSCSQTLNHNVMYWYQQKSSQAPKLLFHYYDKDFNNEADTPDNFQSRRPNTSFCFLDIRSPGLGDTAMYLCATSLGGGRQETQYFGPGTRLLVL.

The chain employs TRBV2 and TRBJ1-4, with 8 bases lining up with TRBD1. After removal of 7 bases from V and 6 bases from J, the junction contained 10 bases not matched to a gene. This CDR3 has 15 amino acids. CDR1 and CDR2 from the germline V gene are SNHLY and FYNNEI. In DNA form, the CDR3 reads TGTGCCAGCATTCCGGACAGGGCTGGGCATGAAAAACTGTTTTTT. This gives the protein CASIPDRAGHEKLFF. Full variable domain (outside the CDR3, taken from reference TRBV2 and TRBJ1-4): EPEVTQTPSHQVTQMGQEVILRCVPISNHLYFYWYRQILGQKVEFLVSFYNNEISEKSEIFDDQFSVERPDGSNFTLKIRSTKLEDSAMYFCASIPDRAGHEKLFFGSGTQLSVL.

The CDR3 loop is CASSPKAGSSYEQYF. The CDR3 DNA sequence: TGCGCCAGCAGCCCAAAGGCAGGTAGCTCCTACGAGCAGTACTTC. The gene calls are TRBV5-1 and TRBJ2-7; no firm D call. Per germline, CDR1 SGHRS and CDR2 YFSETQ. V lost 4 bases and J lost 0, with 14 bases in between. The CDR3 has 15 amino acids. Complete variable domain (other parts from reference TRBV5-1 and TRBJ2-7): KAGVTQTPRYLIKTRGQQVTLSCSPISGHRSVSWYQQTPGQGLQFLFEYFSETQRNKGNFPGRFSGRQFSNSRSEMNVSTLELGDSALYLCASSPKAGSSYEQYFGPGTRLTVT.

V gene TRBV6-1 combines with J gene TRBJ2-6; D unclear. Trimming took 2 bases from V and 0 from J, leaving 8 bases between them. The CDR3 has 16 amino acids. CDR1 MNHNS and CDR2 SASEGT come from the germline V gene. CDR3 residues: CASSERGSSGANVLTF. Written as DNA, the CDR3 is TGTGCCAGCAGTGAAAGAGGCAGCTCTGGGGCCAACGTCCTGACTTTC.

The chain recombines TRBV30 with TRBJ1-1; no definite D call. Trimming removed 2 bases from V and 3 bases from J, with 13 bases in between. CDR1 GTSNPN and CDR2 SVGIG come from the germline V gene (reference sequence). This CDR3 is 14 amino acids long. The CDR3 loop is CAWSLRWGDTEAFF. The DNA of the CDR3 is TGTGCCTGGAGTCTTCGGTGGGGAGACACTGAAGCTTTCTTT.

The chain recombines TRBV9 with TRBJ2-3, with 9 bases identical to TRBD2. The CDR3 spans 16 residues. The J segment lost 4 bases and the V segment lost 0 bases, leaving 6 bases of the junction unmatched. CDR1 is SGDLS and CDR2 is YYNGEE in the germline V gene. This CDR3 reads CASSVGSGGLSDTQYF. CDR3 nucleotides: TGTGCCAGCAGCGTAGGTAGCGGGGGATTGTCAGATACGCAGTATTTT.

This chain joins TRBV10-3 and TRBJ1-1; the match to TRBD1 covers 7 bases. The V gene end was trimmed by 6 bases and the J gene end by 8 bases; junction bases not matched to a gene: 6. The CDR3 spans 12 residues. The germline gives CDR1 ENHRY, CDR2 SYGVKD. CDR3 amino acids: CAISWDRAEAFF. CDR3 coding DNA: TGTGCCATCAGCTGGGACAGAGCAGAAGCTTTCTTT.